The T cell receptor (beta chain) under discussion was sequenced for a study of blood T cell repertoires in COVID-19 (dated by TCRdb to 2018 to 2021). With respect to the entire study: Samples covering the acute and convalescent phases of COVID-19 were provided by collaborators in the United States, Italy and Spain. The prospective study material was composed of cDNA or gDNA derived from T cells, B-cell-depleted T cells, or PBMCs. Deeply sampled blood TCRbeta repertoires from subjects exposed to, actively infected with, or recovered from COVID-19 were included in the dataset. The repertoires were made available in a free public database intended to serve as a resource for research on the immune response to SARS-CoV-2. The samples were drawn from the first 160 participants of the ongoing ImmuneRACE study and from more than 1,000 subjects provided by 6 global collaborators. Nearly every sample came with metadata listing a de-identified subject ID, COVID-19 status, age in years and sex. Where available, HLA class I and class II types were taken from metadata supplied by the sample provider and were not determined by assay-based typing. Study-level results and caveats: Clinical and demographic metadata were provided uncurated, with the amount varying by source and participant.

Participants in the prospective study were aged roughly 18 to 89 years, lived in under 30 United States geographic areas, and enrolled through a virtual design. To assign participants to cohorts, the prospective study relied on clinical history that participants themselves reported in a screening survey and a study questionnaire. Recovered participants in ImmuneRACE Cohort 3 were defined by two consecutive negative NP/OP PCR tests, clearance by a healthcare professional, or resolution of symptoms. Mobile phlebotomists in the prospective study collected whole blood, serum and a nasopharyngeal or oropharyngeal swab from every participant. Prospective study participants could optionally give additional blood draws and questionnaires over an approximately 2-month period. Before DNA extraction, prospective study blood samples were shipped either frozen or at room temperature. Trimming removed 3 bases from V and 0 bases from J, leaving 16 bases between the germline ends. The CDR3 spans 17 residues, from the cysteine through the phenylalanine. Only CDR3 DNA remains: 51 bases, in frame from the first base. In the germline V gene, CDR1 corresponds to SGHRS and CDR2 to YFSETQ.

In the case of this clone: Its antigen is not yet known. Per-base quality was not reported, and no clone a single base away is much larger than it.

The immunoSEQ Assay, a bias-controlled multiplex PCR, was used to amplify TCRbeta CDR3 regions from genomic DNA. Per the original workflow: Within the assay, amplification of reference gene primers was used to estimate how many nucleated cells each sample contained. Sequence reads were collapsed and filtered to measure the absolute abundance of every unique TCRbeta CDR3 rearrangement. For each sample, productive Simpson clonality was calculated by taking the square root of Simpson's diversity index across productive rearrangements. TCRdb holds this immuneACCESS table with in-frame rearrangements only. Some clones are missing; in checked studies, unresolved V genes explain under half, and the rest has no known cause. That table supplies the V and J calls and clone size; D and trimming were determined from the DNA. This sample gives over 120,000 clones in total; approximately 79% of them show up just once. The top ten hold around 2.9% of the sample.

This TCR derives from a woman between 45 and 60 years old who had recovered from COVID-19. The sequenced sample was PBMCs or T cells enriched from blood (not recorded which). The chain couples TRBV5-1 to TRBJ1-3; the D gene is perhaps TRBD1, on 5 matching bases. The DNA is TGCGCCAGCAGCTCAAGGGGAGGGGAGAGCTCTGGAAACACCATATATTTT. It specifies CASSSRGGESSGNTIYF.